This T cell receptor (beta chain) was captured by sequencing in a study of T cell changes during pregnancy in multiple sclerosis. The CDR3 covers 14 residues. Trimming removed 3 bases at V and 4 bases at J, with 11 bases between. Germline CDR1 KGHSH, CDR2 LQKENI. Sequenced by immunoSEQ multiplex PCR; TCRdb stores in-frame clones only, minus some. The top ten hold around 1.2% of the sample, which has more than 85,000 clones, roughly nine tenths seen once. This chain joins TRBV18 and TRBJ2-3; a possible D gene is TRBD1 (5 bases). The sequencing used peripheral blood, collected in the second trimester of pregnancy. The receptor's source is a female donor with multiple sclerosis, enrolled in a pregnancy study. The CDR3 DNA sequence: TGTGCCAGCTCACCGGCAGGGCTCGCAGATACGCAGTATTTT. It specifies CASSPAGLADTQYF. Full variable domain (rest looked up from reference TRBV18 and TRBJ2-3): NAGVMQNPRHLVRRRGQEARLRCSPMKGHSHVYWYRQLPEEGLKFMVYLQKENIIDESGMPKERFSAEFPKEGPSILRIQQVVRGDSAAYFCASSPAGLADTQYFGPGTRLTVL.